The 15 T cell receptor beta chains listed next were all sequenced from one sample in a study of T cell responses to AZD1222 COVID-19 vaccine (dated by TCRdb to the early 2020s). The receptor library was made with the immunoSEQ multiplex PCR assay. TCRdb took over this immuneACCESS table, retaining in-frame rearrangements with V and J assigned. Such tables are incomplete; in checked studies, under half of the missing clones stem from an unresolved V gene, and the remainder is unexplained. This sample is represented by about 90,000 clones; roughly 90% of them were singletons. The ten most abundant clones make up about 6% of the sample. This sample's time point label indicates: baseline before first vaccination. Specimen: peripheral blood, collected on day 0 of AZD1222 vaccination. Receptor source: an adult in good health.

The chain has TRBV29-1 and TRBJ2-3; weak D call: TRBD2 (6 bases). Trimming left V 4 bases short and J 6 bases short, with 20 bases between. Germline V gene sequence: CDR1 SQVTM, CDR2 ANQGSEA. The length of the CDR3 is 15 residues. The CDR3 bases are TGCAGCGTTGTGCGGGATAGCCGTTCAATGGATACGCAGTATTTT. This codes for CSVVRDSRSMDTQYF.

V gene TRBV15 combines with J gene TRBJ1-3; D is ambiguous. The CDR3 is made up of 14 amino acids. Germline V gives CDR1 LNHNV, CDR2 YYDKDF (reference sequence). V was clipped by 0 bases and J by 11 bases, with 14 bases between them. CDR3 residues: CATSREKEGGSIYF. For the CDR3, the DNA is TGTGCCACCAGCAGAGAAAAGGAGGGCGGATCCATATATTTT.

The V and J genes are TRBV28 and TRBJ2-7, with TRBD2 as a possible D gene (6 bases). Germline V gene lookup returns CDR1 MDHEN and CDR2 SYDVKM. Trimming cost V 2 bases and J 7 bases, with 24 bases left between them. This CDR3 spans 17 amino acids. The CDR3, as DNA: TGTGCCAGCAGTTTAGGACCCGGTGGACTCAGGGCGGGGGAGCAGTACTTC. This codes for CASSLGPGGLRAGEQYF.

This clone was picked up a small number of times. The V gene is TRBV5-1, the J gene TRBJ1-6; TRBD1 matches 9 bases. This CDR3 is built from 14 residues. CDR1 is SGHRS and CDR2 is YFSETQ in the germline V gene. V lost 5 bases and J lost 6; bases outside the gene matches: 3. DNA of the CDR3: TGCGCCAGCAGTCCGGGACAGGGTAATTCACCCCTCCACTTT. It codes for CASSPGQGNSPLHF.

V is TRBV5-6 and J is TRBJ2-3; D possibly corresponds to TRBD2 (5 bases). V shed 0 bases and J shed 4 bases, with 9 bases lying between them. This CDR3 has 14 amino acids. Germline-derived CDR1 and CDR2 are SGHDT and YYEEEE. The CDR3 protein is CASSLGTAADTQYF. CDR3 nucleotides: TGTGCCAGCAGCTTGGGGACTGCAGCAGATACGCAGTATTTT.

The rearrangement joins TRBV7-8 to TRBJ2-7; TRBD2 matches 10 bases. The CDR3 is 15 amino acids. Germline assignment: CDR1 SGHVS and CDR2 FQNEAQ. V lost 0 bases and J lost 7; bases outside the gene matches: 6. CDR3 sequence: CASSLAPSGSREQYF. For the CDR3, the DNA is TGTGCCAGCAGCTTAGCGCCTAGCGGGAGTAGAGAGCAGTACTTC.

In regard to this clone: The identical CDR3 is also encoded by other nucleotide sequences in the sample. The J gene is TRBJ1-5, the V gene TRBV10-3, with D maybe TRBD1 (6 bases). Trimming pared 0 bases from V and 7 bases from J, leaving 7 bases between. There are 13 residues in the CDR3. The V gene's germline CDR1 is ENHRY and CDR2 SYGVKD. DNA of the CDR3: TGTGCCATCAGTGAGTCGACAGGACAGCCCCAGCATTTT. This encodes CAISESTGQPQHF.

This clone was observed a single time. V and J are TRBV13 and TRBJ2-7; 10 nucleotides match TRBD2. Germline V CDR1 and CDR2: PRHDT, FYEKMQ (reference sequence). The CDR3 is 13 residues long. V was clipped by 4 bases and J by 7 bases; unmatched bases: 4. The CDR3 protein is CASSSGLANEQYF. DNA of the CDR3: TGTGCCAGCAGCTCGGGACTAGCGAATGAGCAGTACTTC.

The chain's CDR3 is CASSEGQAQQETQYF. The CDR3 nucleotides are TGCGCCAGCAGCGAGGGACAGGCCCAGCAAGAGACCCAGTACTTC. The J gene is TRBJ2-5, the V gene TRBV5-1; 8 nucleotides align to TRBD1. J was trimmed by 2 bases and V by 4 bases; bases with no gene match: 7. Looked up from germline, CDR1 is SGHRS and CDR2 is YFSETQ. This CDR3 contains 15 residues. Using reference TRBV5-1 and TRBJ2-5 for the parts outside the CDR3, the full variable domain is KAGVTQTPRYLIKTRGQQVTLSCSPISGHRSVSWYQQTPGQGLQFLFEYFSETQRNKGNFPGRFSGRQFSNSRSEMNVSTLELGDSALYLCASSEGQAQQETQYFGPGTRLLVL.

The chain is built from TRBV5-1 and TRBJ2-3, with D unresolved. Trimming left V 5 bases short and J 6 bases short, with 19 bases between. The length of the CDR3 is 15 residues. Germline loops: CDR1 SGHRS, CDR2 YFSETQ. The DNA of the CDR3 is TGCGCCAGCAGAGCCTCATCGGGTCCCGTGGATACGCAGTATTTT. Translated: CASRASSGPVDTQYF.

V gene TRBV14 combines with J gene TRBJ2-5; the D call may be TRBD1 or TRBD2 (5 bases each). Trimming cost V 3 bases and J 5 bases, with 16 bases left between them. Germline CDR1 and CDR2: SGHDN and FVKESK. CDR3 size: 15 residues. The CDR3 here is CASSQLPGRAETQYF. DNA for the CDR3: TGTGCCAGCAGCCAGCTTCCGGGACGGGCGGAGACCCAGTACTTC.

The chain links TRBV5-6 to TRBJ1-1; 7 bases agree with TRBD1. This CDR3 is built from 17 residues. The V gene's germline CDR1 is SGHDT and CDR2 YYEEEE. J was trimmed by 3 bases and V by 5 bases; bases with no gene match: 16. CDR3 bases: TGTGCCAGCAGTATCCCGGGACAGTCGGTAACTTACACTGAAGCTTTCTTT. Protein product: CASSIPGQSVTYTEAFF.

The chain is built from TRBV24-1 and TRBJ2-7; either TRBD1 or TRBD2 may supply D (6 bases each). In germline, CDR1 is KGHDR, CDR2 SFDVKD. This CDR3 is 16 amino acids long. Trimming took 5 bases from V and 0 from J, leaving 16 bases between them. Here the CDR3 reads CATSVPTRGGSYEQYF. The DNA for the CDR3 is TGTGCCACCAGTGTCCCTACCAGGGGAGGCTCCTACGAGCAGTACTTC.

The V and J genes are TRBV10-3 and TRBJ1-2; D is unclear. Germline CDR1 and CDR2: ENHRY and SYGVKD. The CDR3 consists of 11 residues. The germline V and J ends were trimmed by 6 bases and 8 bases, with 10 bases remaining between them. CDR3 loop: CAIRQSFGYTF. The CDR3 nucleotides read TGTGCCATCAGGCAGAGTTTCGGCTACACCTTC.

CDR3 in DNA: TGTGCCAGCAGTTCGAAGGTTCAGTACTTC. Translated, it gives CASSSKVQYF. The chain carries TRBV9 and TRBJ2-7; D is uncertain. The CDR3 has 10 residues. The V end was cut by 5 bases, the J end by 10 bases, with 10 bases between. Germline V CDR1 and CDR2: SGDLS, YYNGEE.